The 26 T cell receptor beta chains below all came from one sample that was sequenced in a study of shared clonotypes between healthy human individuals. Sequenced by immunoSEQ multiplex PCR; TCRdb stores in-frame clones only, minus some. The profile shows 2 million to 3 million clones, under 95% of them singletons. Source material: naive CD4+ T cells from PBMCs. Regarding subset: CD45RA+ positively selected. The receptors shown here come from a young man in good health. Some clones in this sample may be carry-over from other donors' samples.

This clone was observed once. The chain couples TRBV21-1 to TRBJ2-7; the DNA was not used to check the table's D call, TRBD1. TRBV21-1 has pseudogene status. There are 15 residues in the CDR3. The DNA of the CDR3 is TGTGCCAGCAGCAAAAGGAGGACAGGGGGTGACGAGCAGTACTTC. Translating gives CASSKRRTGGDEQYF.

The chain uses TRBV11-2 and TRBJ2-2; D perhaps matches TRBD2 (6 bases). The V gene lost 7 bases and the J gene lost 2 bases, with 11 bases spanning the gap. The CDR3 runs to 14 residues. Germline lookup yields CDR1 SGHAT and CDR2 FQNNGV. The chain's CDR3 is CASKEGRNTGELFF. The CDR3 bases are TGTGCCAGCAAGGAGGGCCGAAACACCGGGGAGCTGTTTTTT.

V is TRBV28 and J is TRBJ2-4; D not certain. Trimming took off 6 bases at V and 0 bases at J, with 15 bases between the two ends. Germline V gene lookup returns CDR1 MDHEN and CDR2 SYDVKM. The CDR3 is made up of 16 amino acids. As DNA, the CDR3 is TGTGCCAGCAGCCAAACAGATTTGATAGCCAAAAACATTCAGTACTTC. Protein sequence: CASSQTDLIAKNIQYF.

This sequence joins TRBV5-1 and TRBJ1-1; D might be TRBD1 (6 bases). The CDR3 runs 14 residues. Germline lookup yields CDR1 SGHRS and CDR2 YFSETQ. V lost 1 base and J lost 4, with 11 bases in between. The CDR3 region is CASSLSGVGTEAFF. The CDR3 nucleotides read TGCGCCAGCAGCTTGTCAGGGGTGGGCACTGAAGCTTTCTTT.

The chain is built from TRBV11-2 and TRBJ1-1; 7 nucleotides align to TRBD1. Per germline, CDR1 SGHAT and CDR2 FQNNGV. This CDR3 has 12 residues. With 6 bases clipped from V and 6 bases from J, the junction kept 4 bases outside the gene matches. CDR3 residues: CASRAQGAEAFF. In DNA form, the CDR3 reads TGTGCCAGCAGAGCTCAGGGGGCTGAAGCTTTCTTT.

The J gene is TRBJ1-2, the V gene TRBV28; the D is unclear. Trimming cost V 2 bases and J 2 bases, with 9 bases left between them. This CDR3 is 14 amino acids long. Germline V CDR1 and CDR2: MDHEN, SYDVKM. The CDR3 nucleotides read TGTGCCAGCAGTTTAGTTTCACTAAACTATGGCTACACCTTC. Amino acids: CASSLVSLNYGYTF.

The rearrangement joins TRBV7-6 to TRBJ2-5; D call uncertain. Germline CDR1 reads SGHVS; CDR2 reads FNYEAQ. The CDR3 loop spans 16 amino acids. Trimming removed 1 base from V and 1 base from J, with 13 bases in between. Here the CDR3 reads CASSLEATVRQETQYF. The CDR3 DNA sequence: TGTGCCAGCAGCTTAGAGGCGACCGTCCGCCAAGAGACCCAGTACTTC.

A word on this clone: This sample also contains other DNA sequences that code for the same CDR3. Written as DNA, the CDR3 is TGTGCCAGCAGTTTAAATGGGGATCAGCCCCAGCATTTT. This sequence encodes CASSLNGDQPQHF. This chain joins TRBV27 and TRBJ1-5; D is uncertain. Between the trimmed V and J ends, which lost 2 bases and 5 bases, there was a span of 7 bases. The CDR3 covers 13 residues. Germline lookup yields CDR1 MNHEY and CDR2 SMNVEV (reference sequence).

The gene calls are TRBV29-1 and TRBJ2-7; 8 positions agree with TRBD1. The CDR3 contains 18 residues. V was clipped by 3 bases and J by 2 bases; unmatched bases: 18. From germline, CDR1 is SQVTM and CDR2 ANQGSEA. CDR3 protein: CSVELGRNRGRPTYEQYF. The CDR3 bases are TGCAGCGTTGAGCTTGGAAGGAACAGGGGGAGACCTACCTACGAGCAGTACTTC.

V and J are TRBV15 and TRBJ1-2; D call uncertain. The V gene's germline CDR1 is LNHNV and CDR2 YYDKDF (reference sequence). V lost 1 base and J 3 bases, leaving 15 bases between the germline ends. The CDR3 is 16 amino acids. CDR3 sequence reads: CATSRVADLGYYGYTF. The DNA of the CDR3 is TGTGCCACCAGCAGAGTGGCGGACTTGGGGTACTATGGCTACACCTTC.

The DNA for the CDR3 is TGTGCCAGCTCACCACTCCCGACAGGGGGTAACGAGCAGTACTTC. Its translation is CASSPLPTGGNEQYF. The chain is built from TRBV18 and TRBJ2-7; the match to TRBD1 covers 9 bases. The CDR3 consists of 15 residues. Looked up from germline, CDR1 is KGHSH and CDR2 is LQKENI. V lost 1 base to trimming and J lost 5 bases; unmatched junction nucleotides: 6.

A word on this clone: The same CDR3 arises from other DNA sequences in this sample as well. The J gene is TRBJ2-1, the V gene TRBV18; either TRBD1 or TRBD2 may fit D (5 bases each). Deletions cut 6 bases from V and 5 bases from J, with 11 bases between. Per germline, CDR1 KGHSH and CDR2 LQKENI. This CDR3 is built from 13 residues. CDR3 residues: CASSPGRDNEQFF. The CDR3 bases are TGTGCCAGCTCCCCGGGACGAGACAATGAGCAGTTCTTC.

J is TRBJ2-7 and V is TRBV12-5, with 9 positions matching TRBD2. The V segment lost 5 bases and the J segment 1 base; nucleotides outside the gene matches: 0. The CDR3 length is 13 residues. Germline loops: CDR1 LGHNT, CDR2 FRNRAP. The CDR3 DNA reads as TGTGCTAGTGGTCTAGCGGGGTCCTACGAGCAGTACTTC. This translates into CASGLAGSYEQYF.

The V call is TRBV18, the J call TRBJ2-6, with D perhaps TRBD2 (6 bases). CDR1 and CDR2 from the germline V gene are KGHSH and LQKENI. The V and J ends lost 2 bases and 2 bases respectively, with 10 bases between them. The CDR3 totals 16 residues. CDR3 amino acids: CASSPGTGAGANVLTF. The CDR3 bases are TGTGCCAGCTCACCAGGGACGGGGGCTGGGGCCAACGTCCTGACTTTC.

The chain uses TRBV29-1 and TRBJ2-5; D is unclear. CDR1 and CDR2 from the germline V gene are SQVTM and ANQGSEA. This CDR3 has 12 residues. Trimming cost V 5 bases and J 2 bases, with 9 bases left between them. The DNA for the CDR3 is TGCAGCGTTCGACAATCTCAAGAGACCCAGTACTTC. Translating it yields CSVRQSQETQYF.

The rearrangement links TRBV7-2 to TRBJ2-5; the D gene is possibly TRBD2 (6 bases). The CDR3 contains 15 residues. Germline loops: CDR1 SGHTA, CDR2 FQGNSA. Deletions cut 2 bases from V and 2 bases from J, with 12 bases between. Here the CDR3 reads CASSLFAGIQETQYF. DNA for the CDR3: TGTGCCAGCAGCTTATTCGCGGGGATACAAGAGACCCAGTACTTC.

The genes are TRBV11-2 and TRBJ2-7; 12 nucleotides align to TRBD2. Trimming took 4 bases from V and 6 from J; bases not matched to a gene: 4. This CDR3 spans 14 amino acids. CDR1 SGHAT and CDR2 FQNNGV come from the germline V gene. The CDR3 protein is CASSSTSGSVEQYF. The CDR3 DNA sequence: TGTGCCAGCAGCTCGACTAGCGGGAGCGTCGAGCAGTACTTC.

This clone was picked up one time. This chain uses TRBV9 with TRBJ1-2; D uncertain. The germline V gene has CDR1 SGDLS and CDR2 YYNGEE. V shed 0 bases and J shed 0 bases, with 9 bases lying between them. There are 15 residues in the CDR3. The CDR3 DNA sequence: TGTGCCAGCAGCGTAGGGAAGAAATCTAACTATGGCTACACCTTC. Encoded protein: CASSVGKKSNYGYTF.

This rearrangement joins TRBV28 to TRBJ2-1; no definite D call. The CDR3 loop spans 11 amino acids. V was shortened by 6 bases and J by 9 bases, with 9 bases between the two germline ends. Germline V lookup: CDR1 MDHEN, CDR2 SYDVKM. The CDR3 is CASRAGREQFF. The CDR3 DNA sequence: TGTGCCAGCAGGGCCGGCCGTGAGCAGTTCTTC.

This rearrangement joins TRBV7-9 to TRBJ2-3; 9 bases fit TRBD1. Unmatched junction bases numbered 5, after V lost 5 bases and J lost 2 bases. Germline V gene data show CDR1 as SEHNR and CDR2 as FQNEAQ (reference sequence). This CDR3 spans 15 amino acids. The CDR3, as DNA: TGTGCCAGCAGCCCCCGGGACAGGGTCACAGATACGCAGTATTTT. It encodes CASSPRDRVTDTQYF.

A remark on this clone: Other DNA sequences of this sample code for an identical CDR3. CDR3 in amino acids: CASSPRGGTNEKLFF. Written as DNA, the CDR3 is TGTGCCAGCAGCCCAAGGGGTGGGACTAATGAAAAACTGTTTTTT. The chain uses TRBV7-2 and TRBJ1-4; the D gene is possibly TRBD1 (5 bases). Trimming took off 5 bases at V and 2 bases at J, with 12 bases between the two ends. Germline lookup yields CDR1 SGHTA and CDR2 FQGNSA. CDR3 length: 15 amino acids.

The V call is TRBV5-1, the J call TRBJ2-1; D might be TRBD2 (6 bases). The CDR3 contains 14 residues. The germline V and J ends were trimmed by 6 bases and 9 bases, with 19 bases remaining between them. CDR1 and CDR2 from the germline V gene are SGHRS and YFSETQ. This CDR3 is CASTIPMGGAEQFF. Here the CDR3 DNA reads TGCGCCAGCACCATTCCGATGGGGGGAGCTGAGCAGTTCTTC.

The chain employs TRBV4-1 and TRBJ1-5; weak D call: TRBD1 (5 bases). V lost 4 bases and J 7 bases, leaving 14 bases between the germline ends. The germline CDR1 and CDR2 sequences are MGHRA and YSYEKL. The CDR3 length is 14 residues. This CDR3 is CASSLSRGVQPQHF. The CDR3 bases are TGCGCCAGCAGCCTCTCCCGGGGGGTCCAGCCCCAGCATTTT.

The J gene is TRBJ1-1, the V gene TRBV5-1; D not resolved. Trimming removed 0 bases at V and 0 bases at J, with 12 bases between. CDR3 length: 16 residues. Per the germline V gene, CDR1 is SGHRS and CDR2 is YFSETQ. The DNA of the CDR3 is TGCGCCAGCAGCTTGGGGAGGGCCAACATGAACACTGAAGCTTTCTTT. Its protein product is CASSLGRANMNTEAFF.

Note on this clone: This CDR3 is also generated by other DNA sequences in the sample. V and J are TRBV18 and TRBJ2-7; D may match TRBD1 or TRBD2 (5 bases each). The CDR3 is made up of 13 amino acids. Per germline, CDR1 KGHSH and CDR2 LQKENI. With 3 bases removed from V and 2 bases from J, the gap between germline ends came to 8 bases. The CDR3 loop is CASSPQGAYEQYF. The CDR3 DNA reads as TGTGCCAGCTCACCGCAGGGAGCCTACGAGCAGTACTTC.

The genes are TRBV5-1 and TRBJ2-2; TRBD2 aligns across 10 bases. With 4 bases clipped from V and 3 bases from J, the junction kept 3 bases outside the gene matches. This CDR3 comprises 15 residues. Germline assignment: CDR1 SGHRS and CDR2 YFSETQ. The DNA for the CDR3 is TGCGCCAGCAGCACTAGCGGGGTTTACACCGGGGAGCTGTTTTTT. Amino acids: CASSTSGVYTGELFF.